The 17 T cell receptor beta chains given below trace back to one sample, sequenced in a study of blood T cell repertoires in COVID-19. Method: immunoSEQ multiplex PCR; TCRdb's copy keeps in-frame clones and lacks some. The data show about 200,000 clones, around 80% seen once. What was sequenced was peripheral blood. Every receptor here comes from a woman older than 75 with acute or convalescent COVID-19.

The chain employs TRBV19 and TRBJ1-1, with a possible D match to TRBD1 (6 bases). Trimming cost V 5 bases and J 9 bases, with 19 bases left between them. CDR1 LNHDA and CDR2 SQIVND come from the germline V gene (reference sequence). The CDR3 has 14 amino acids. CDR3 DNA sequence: TGTGCCAGTAGTTCCCGAGACAGGCCAACCCAAGCTTTCTTT. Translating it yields CASSSRDRPTQAFF.

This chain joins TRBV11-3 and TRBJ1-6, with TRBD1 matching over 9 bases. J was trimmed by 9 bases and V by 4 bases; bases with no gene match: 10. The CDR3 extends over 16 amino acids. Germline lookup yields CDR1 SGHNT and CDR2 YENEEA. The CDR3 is CASSSLGTGTVSPLHF. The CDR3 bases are TGTGCCAGCAGCTCCCTCGGGACAGGGACCGTTTCACCCCTCCACTTT.

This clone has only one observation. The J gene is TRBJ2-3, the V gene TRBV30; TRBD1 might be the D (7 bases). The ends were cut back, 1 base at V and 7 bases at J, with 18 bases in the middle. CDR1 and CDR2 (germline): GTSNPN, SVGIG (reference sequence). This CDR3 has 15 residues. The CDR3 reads CAWSAGTATGYTQYF. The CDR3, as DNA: TGTGCCTGGAGTGCCGGGACTGCGACAGGGTATACGCAGTATTTT.

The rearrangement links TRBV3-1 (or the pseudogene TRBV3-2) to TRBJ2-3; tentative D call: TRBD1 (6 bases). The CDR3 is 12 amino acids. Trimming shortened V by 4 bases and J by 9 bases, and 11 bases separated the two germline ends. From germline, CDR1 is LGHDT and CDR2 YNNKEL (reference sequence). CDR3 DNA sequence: TGTGCCAGCAGCCGGACAGCCTTGACGCAGTATTTT. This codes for CASSRTALTQYF.

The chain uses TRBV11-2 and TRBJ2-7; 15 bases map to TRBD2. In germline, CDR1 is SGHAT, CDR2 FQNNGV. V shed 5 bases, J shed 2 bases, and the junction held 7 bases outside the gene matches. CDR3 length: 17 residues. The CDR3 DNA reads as TGTGCCAGCAGCACGGTCCGGACTAGCGGGGGGGCCTACGAGCAGTACTTC. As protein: CASSTVRTSGGAYEQYF. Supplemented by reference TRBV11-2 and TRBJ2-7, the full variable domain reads EAGVAQSPRYKIIEKRQSVAFWCNPISGHATLYWYQQILGQGPKLLIQFQNNGVVDDSQLPKDRFSAERLKGVDSTLKIQPAKLEDSAVYLCASSTVRTSGGAYEQYFGPGTRLTVT.

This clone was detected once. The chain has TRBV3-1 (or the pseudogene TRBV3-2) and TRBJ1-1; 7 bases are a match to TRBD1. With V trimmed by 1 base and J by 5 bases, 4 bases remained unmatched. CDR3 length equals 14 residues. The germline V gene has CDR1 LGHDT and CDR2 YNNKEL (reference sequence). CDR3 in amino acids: CASSQANRGTEAFF. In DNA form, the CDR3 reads TGTGCCAGCAGCCAAGCGAACAGGGGTACTGAAGCTTTCTTT.

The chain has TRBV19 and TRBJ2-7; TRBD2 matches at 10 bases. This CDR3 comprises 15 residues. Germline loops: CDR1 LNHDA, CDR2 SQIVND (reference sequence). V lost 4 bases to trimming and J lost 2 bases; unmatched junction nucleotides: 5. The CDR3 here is CASSKGLAVTYEQYF. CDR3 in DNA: TGTGCCAGTAGTAAAGGACTAGCGGTAACCTACGAGCAGTACTTC.

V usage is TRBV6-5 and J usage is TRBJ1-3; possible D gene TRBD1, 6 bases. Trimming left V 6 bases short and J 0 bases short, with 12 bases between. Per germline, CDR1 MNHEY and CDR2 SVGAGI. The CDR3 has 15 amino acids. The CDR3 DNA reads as TGTGCCAGCAGCCTACAGGGCCACTCTGGAAACACCATATATTTT. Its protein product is CASSLQGHSGNTIYF.

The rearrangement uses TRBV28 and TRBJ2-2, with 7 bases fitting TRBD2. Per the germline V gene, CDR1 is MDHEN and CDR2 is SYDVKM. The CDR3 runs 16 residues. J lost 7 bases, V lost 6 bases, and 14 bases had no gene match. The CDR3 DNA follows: TGTGCCAGCAGCTCAGTTGGGAGGGCCAGGGTCGGGGAGCTGTTTTTT. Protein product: CASSSVGRARVGELFF.

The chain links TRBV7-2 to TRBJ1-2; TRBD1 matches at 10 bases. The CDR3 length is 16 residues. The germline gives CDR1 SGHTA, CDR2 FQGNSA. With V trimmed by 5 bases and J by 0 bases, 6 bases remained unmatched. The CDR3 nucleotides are TGTGCCAGCAGCACCGGGACAGGGGATGCTAACTATGGCTACACCTTC. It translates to CASSTGTGDANYGYTF.

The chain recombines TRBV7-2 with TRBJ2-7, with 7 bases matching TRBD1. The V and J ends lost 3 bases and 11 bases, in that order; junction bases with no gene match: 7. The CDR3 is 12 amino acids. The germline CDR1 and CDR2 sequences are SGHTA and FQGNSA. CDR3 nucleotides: TGTGCCAGCAGCTTCATGCCCGGACAGGAGTACTTC. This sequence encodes CASSFMPGQEYF.

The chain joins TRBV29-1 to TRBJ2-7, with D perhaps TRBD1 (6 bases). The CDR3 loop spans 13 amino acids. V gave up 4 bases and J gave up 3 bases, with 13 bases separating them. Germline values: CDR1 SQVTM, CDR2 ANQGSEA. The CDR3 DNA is TGCAGCGTTGTGAGGCAGGGGAACTACGAGCAGTACTTC. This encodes CSVVRQGNYEQYF.

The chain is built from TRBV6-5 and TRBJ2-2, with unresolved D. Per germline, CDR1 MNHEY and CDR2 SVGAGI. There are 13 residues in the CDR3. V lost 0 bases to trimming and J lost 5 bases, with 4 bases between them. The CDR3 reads CASSYSSTGELFF. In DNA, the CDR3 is TGTGCCAGCAGTTACTCGAGTACCGGGGAGCTGTTTTTT.

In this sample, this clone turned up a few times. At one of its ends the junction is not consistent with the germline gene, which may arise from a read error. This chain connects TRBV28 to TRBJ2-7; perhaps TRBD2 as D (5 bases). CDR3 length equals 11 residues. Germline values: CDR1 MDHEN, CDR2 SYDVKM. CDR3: CASSLGAGLHF. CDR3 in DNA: TGTGCCAGCAGTTTAGGCGCGGGCCTGCACTTC.

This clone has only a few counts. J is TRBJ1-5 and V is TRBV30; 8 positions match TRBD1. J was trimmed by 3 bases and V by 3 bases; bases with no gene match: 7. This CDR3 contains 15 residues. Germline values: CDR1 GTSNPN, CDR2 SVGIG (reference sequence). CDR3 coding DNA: TGTGCCTGGAGCGCCGGGACAGGCCTCAATCAGCCCCAGCATTTT. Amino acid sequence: CAWSAGTGLNQPQHF.

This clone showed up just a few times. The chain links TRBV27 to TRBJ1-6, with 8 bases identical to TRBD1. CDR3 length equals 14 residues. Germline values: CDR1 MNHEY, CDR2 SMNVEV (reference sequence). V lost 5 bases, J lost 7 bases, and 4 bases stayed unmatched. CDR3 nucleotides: TGTGCCAGCAGTCCACAGGGGGGGAATTCACCCCTCCACTTT. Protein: CASSPQGGNSPLHF.

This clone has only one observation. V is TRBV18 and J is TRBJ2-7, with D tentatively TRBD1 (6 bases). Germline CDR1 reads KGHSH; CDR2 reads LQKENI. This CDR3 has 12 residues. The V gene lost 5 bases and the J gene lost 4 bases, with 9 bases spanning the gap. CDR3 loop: CASSADRYEQYF. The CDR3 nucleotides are TGTGCCAGCTCAGCCGACAGGTACGAGCAGTACTTC.